This T cell receptor beta chain was observed in a study of blood T cells in healthy people across ages. Per sample, no less than 5.5 micrograms of total RNA were extracted. Trimming took 8 bases from V and 2 from J; bases not matched to a gene: 10. This CDR3 contains 15 residues. Looked up from germline, CDR1 is SNHLY and CDR2 is FYNNEI. Study-wide findings and caveats: TCR beta diversity correlated strongly with naive T cell percentage. Investigators treated diversity estimates from one million T cells as underestimates.

Notes on this clonotype: As yet, its antigen is unknown.

Through a sample-barcoded 5' primer and a J-beta primer mix, a second PCR was run for roughly 7 to 12 cycles. TCRdb independently ran MiXCR on the 5' RACE reads; one entry per CDR3 protein. The top ten hold around 7.7% of the sample, which has about 1,800,000 distinct CDR3 sequences, roughly 27% seen once. The TCR was taken from a woman between 25 and 40 years old in good health. The V and J genes are TRBV2 and TRBJ2-3; 7 bases map to TRBD2. The material sequenced was blood. The CDR3 DNA is TGTGCCAGCGGATGGACGGGGGGACTCACAGATACGCAGTATTTT. Translating gives CASGWTGGLTDTQYF. The variable domain in full, with the rest retrieved from reference TRBV2 and TRBJ2-3, is EPEVTQTPSHQVTQMGQEVILRCVPISNHLYFYWYRQILGQKVEFLVSFYNNEISEKSEIFDDQFSVERPDGSNFTLKIRSTKLEDSAMYFCASGWTGGLTDTQYFGPGTRLTVL.